This TCR beta chain originates from a study of blood T cell repertoires in COVID-19. Losses at the gene ends were 1 base for V and 0 bases for J; bases not matched to a gene: 6. CDR3 length equals 17 residues. Germline values: CDR1 GTSNPN, CDR2 SVGIG (reference sequence). The protocol was immunoSEQ multiplex PCR, while the TCRdb copy is restricted to in-frame clones and leaves out a portion. The repertoire holds 250,000 to 350,000 clones, 75% to 95% seen once, with about 6.8% in the top ten. Source material: peripheral blood. The TCR originated in a woman aged 25 to 39 with COVID-19, enrolled during active disease. The chain is built from TRBV30 and TRBJ2-7; 13 bases match TRBD2. CDR3 amino acids: CAWSARTSGRVSYEQYF. Written as DNA, the CDR3 is TGTGCCTGGAGTGCCCGGACTAGCGGGAGAGTCTCCTACGAGCAGTACTTC.